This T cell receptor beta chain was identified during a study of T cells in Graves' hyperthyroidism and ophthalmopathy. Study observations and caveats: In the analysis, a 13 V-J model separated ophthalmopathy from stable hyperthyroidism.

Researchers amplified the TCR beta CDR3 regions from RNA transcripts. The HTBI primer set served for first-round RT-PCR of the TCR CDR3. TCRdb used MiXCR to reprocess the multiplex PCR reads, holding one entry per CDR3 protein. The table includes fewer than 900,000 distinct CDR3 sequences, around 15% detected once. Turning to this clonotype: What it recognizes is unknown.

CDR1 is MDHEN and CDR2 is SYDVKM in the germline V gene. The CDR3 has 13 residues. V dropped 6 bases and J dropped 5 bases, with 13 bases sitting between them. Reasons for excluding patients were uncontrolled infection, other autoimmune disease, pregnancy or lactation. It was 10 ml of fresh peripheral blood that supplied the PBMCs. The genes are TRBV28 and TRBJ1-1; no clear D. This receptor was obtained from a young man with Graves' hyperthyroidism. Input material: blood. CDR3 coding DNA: TGTGCCAGCAGCATAGATACGGATACTGAAGCTTTCTTT. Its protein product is CASSIDTDTEAFF.